The present entry profiles one T cell receptor (beta chain) with its context. Its specificity is unknown. It was with 60 Vbeta and 13 Jbeta primers that the PCR ran. The repertoire was sequenced with immunoSEQ multiplex PCR; TCRdb's copy has only in-frame clones and lacks some. The sample carries 150,000 to 180,000 clones, about 85% recorded once. These data belong to a study of cytomegalovirus exposure and HLA in healthy donors. Study-level points and caveats: Most TCR sequences proved rare, with some public TCRs found in many donors. Later analysis reportedly placed an Asian-associated ancestry cluster below the roughly 670-donor mean in N-insertions. The study dropped some indistinguishable V segments, TRBV6-2 and TRBV6-3 among them. A link between a missense DCLRE1C variant and TCR beta V- and J-gene trimming emerged from a later analysis.

Between the trimmed V and J ends, which lost 4 bases and 0 bases, there was a span of 13 bases. This CDR3 contains 16 residues. Germline V gives CDR1 ENHRY, CDR2 SYGVKD. The receptor was derived from a young woman in good health and CMV-seronegative. Sequenced material: PBMCs. This rearrangement joins TRBV10-3 to TRBJ1-3; maybe TRBD1 (6 bases). CDR3 sequence reads: CAISAQTGSSGNTIYF. DNA for the CDR3: TGTGCCATCAGTGCCCAGACAGGCAGCTCTGGAAACACCATATATTTT.